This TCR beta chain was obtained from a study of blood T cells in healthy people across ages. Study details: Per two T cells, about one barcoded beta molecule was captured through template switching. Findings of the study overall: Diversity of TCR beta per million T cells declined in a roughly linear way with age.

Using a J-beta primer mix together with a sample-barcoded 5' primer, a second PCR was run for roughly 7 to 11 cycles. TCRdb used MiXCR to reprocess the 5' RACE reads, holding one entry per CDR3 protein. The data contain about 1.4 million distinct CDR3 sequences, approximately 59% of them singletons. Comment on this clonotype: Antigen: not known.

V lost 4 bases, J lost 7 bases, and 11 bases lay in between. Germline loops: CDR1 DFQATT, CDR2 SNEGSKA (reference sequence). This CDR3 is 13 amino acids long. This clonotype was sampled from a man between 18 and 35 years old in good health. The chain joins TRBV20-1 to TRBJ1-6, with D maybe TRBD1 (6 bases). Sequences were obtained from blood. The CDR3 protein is CSAKDSANSPLHF. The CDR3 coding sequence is TGCAGTGCTAAGGACAGCGCAAATTCACCCCTCCACTTT.